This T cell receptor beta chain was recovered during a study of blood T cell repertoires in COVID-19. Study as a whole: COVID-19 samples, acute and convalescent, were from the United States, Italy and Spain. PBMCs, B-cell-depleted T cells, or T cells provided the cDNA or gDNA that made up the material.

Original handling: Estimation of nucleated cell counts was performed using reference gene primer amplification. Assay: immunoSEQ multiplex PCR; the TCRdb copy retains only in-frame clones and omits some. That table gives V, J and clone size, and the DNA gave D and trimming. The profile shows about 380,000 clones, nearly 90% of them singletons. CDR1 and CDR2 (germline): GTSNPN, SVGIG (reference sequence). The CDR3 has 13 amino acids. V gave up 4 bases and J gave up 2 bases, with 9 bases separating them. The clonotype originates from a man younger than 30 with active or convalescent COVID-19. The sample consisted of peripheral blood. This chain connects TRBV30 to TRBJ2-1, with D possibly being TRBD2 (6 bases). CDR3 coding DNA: TGTGCCTGGACTCCGGGAGCCTACAATGAGCAGTTCTTC. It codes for CAWTPGAYNEQFF.